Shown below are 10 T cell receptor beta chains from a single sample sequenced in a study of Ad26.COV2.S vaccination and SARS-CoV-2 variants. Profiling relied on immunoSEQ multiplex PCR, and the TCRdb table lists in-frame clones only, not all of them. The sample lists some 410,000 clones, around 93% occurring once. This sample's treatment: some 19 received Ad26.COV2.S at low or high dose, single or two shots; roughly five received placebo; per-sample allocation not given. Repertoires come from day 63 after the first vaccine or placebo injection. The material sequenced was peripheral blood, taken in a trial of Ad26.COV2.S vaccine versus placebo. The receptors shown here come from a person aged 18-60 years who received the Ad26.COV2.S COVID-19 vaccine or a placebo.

CDR3 bases: TGTGCCACCCAGACACTGACAGGGGGCCAATACGAGCAGTACTTC. Translating gives CATQTLTGGQYEQYF. This chain links TRBV6-5 with TRBJ2-7; 10 bases match TRBD1. V lost 10 bases, J lost 4 bases, and 13 bases stayed unmatched. The germline V gene has CDR1 MNHEY and CDR2 SVGAGI. CDR3 size: 15 residues.

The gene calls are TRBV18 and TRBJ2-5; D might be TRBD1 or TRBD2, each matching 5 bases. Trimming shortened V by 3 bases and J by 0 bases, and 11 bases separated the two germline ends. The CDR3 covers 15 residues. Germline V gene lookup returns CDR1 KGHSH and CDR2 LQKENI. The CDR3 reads CASSPPGRHQETQYF. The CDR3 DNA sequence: TGTGCCAGCTCACCGCCGGGACGGCACCAAGAGACCCAGTACTTC.

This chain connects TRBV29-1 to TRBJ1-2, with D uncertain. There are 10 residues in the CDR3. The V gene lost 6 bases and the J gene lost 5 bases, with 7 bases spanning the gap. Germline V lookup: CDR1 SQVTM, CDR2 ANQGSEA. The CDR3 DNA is TGCAGCGTGGATAGGTATGGCTACACCTTC. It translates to CSVDRYGYTF.

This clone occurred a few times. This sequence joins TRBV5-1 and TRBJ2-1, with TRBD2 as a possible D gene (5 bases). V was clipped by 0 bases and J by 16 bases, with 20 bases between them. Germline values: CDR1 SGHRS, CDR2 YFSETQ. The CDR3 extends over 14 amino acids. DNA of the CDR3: TGCGCCAGCAGCTTGGGAGGGTTCGCTAGCCCCCATTTCTTC. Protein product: CASSLGGFASPHFF.

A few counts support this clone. The chain's CDR3 is CASSFGMETQYF. In nucleotides, the CDR3 is TGTGCCAGCAGCTTCGGAATGGAGACCCAGTACTTC. This chain uses TRBV5-4 with TRBJ2-5; D uncertain. This CDR3 region has 12 residues. Germline CDR1 and CDR2: SGHNT and YYREEE (reference sequence). V lost 2 bases to trimming and J lost 5 bases, with 7 bases between them.

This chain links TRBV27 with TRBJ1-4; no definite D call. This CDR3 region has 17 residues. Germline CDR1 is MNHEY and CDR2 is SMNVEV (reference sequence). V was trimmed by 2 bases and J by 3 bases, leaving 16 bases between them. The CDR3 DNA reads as TGTGCCAGCAGTTTAATAGGGCCCCCGATCGCTAATGAAAAACTGTTTTTT. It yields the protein CASSLIGPPIANEKLFF.

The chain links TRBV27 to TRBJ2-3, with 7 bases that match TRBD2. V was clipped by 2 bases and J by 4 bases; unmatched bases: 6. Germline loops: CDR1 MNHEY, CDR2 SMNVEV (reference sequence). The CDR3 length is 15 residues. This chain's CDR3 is CASSLRGLGSDTQYF. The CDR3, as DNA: TGTGCCAGCAGTTTAAGAGGACTAGGTTCAGATACGCAGTATTTT.

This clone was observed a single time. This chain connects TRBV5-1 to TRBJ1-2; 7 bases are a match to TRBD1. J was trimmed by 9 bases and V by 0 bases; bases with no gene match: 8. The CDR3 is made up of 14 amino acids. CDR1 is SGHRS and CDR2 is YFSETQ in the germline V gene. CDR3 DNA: TGCGCCAGCAGCTTGGCCTTACAGGGGCGTAGCTACACCTTC. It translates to CASSLALQGRSYTF.

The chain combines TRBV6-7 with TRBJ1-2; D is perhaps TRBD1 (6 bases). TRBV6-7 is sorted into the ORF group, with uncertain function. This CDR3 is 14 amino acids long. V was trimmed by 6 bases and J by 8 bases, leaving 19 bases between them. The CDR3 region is CASSLTGTPKGYTF. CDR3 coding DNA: TGTGCCAGCAGCCTTACAGGGACGCCCAAAGGCTACACCTTC.

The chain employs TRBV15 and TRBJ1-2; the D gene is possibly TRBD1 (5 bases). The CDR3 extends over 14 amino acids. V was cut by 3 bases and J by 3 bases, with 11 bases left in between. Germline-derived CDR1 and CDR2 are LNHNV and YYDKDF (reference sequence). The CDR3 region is CATSSYDRYYGYTF. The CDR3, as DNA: TGTGCCACCAGCAGCTACGACAGATACTATGGCTACACCTTC.